One sample yielded the 17 T cell receptor beta chains listed below, sequenced in a study of early T cells in non-severe SARS-CoV-2 infection. A single record per CDR3 protein comes from TCRdb applying MiXCR to the 5' RACE reads. The sample lists some 80,000 distinct CDR3 sequences, around 13% occurring once. Sequencing was done on a sample of whole blood. These receptors all stem from an adult who was a healthcare worker with PCR-confirmed SARS-CoV-2 infection or an uninfected control (not recorded which).

This clonotype has ten or more counts. This chain links TRBV19 with TRBJ2-5; D ambiguous. CDR3 length: 9 amino acids. CDR1 LNHDA and CDR2 SQIVND come from the germline V gene (reference sequence). CDR3 in DNA: TGTGGAGTACGAGAGACCCAGTACTTC. Encoded protein: CGVRETQYF.

This clonotype was recorded at least ten times. The V and J genes are TRBV5-1 and TRBJ2-3; D is uncertain. V gave up 0 bases and J gave up 0 bases, with 5 bases separating them. The CDR3 is 14 amino acids. CDR1 is SGHRS, CDR2 YFSETQ, per germline. DNA for the CDR3: TGCGCCAGCAGCTTGGGGTCCAGCACAGATACGCAGTATTTT. Amino acids: CASSLGSSTDTQYF.

This clonotype was counted between two and nine times. The rearrangement links TRBV6-6 to TRBJ1-1, with TRBD1 matching over 9 bases. The CDR3 has 14 amino acids. J lost 6 bases, V lost 5 bases, and 7 bases had no gene match. The germline gives CDR1 MNHNY, CDR2 SVGAGI (reference sequence). The CDR3 DNA reads as TGTGCCAGCAGTAGACAGGGGGTCCTTTCTGAAGCTTTCTTT. As protein: CASSRQGVLSEAFF.

As to this clonotype: This may stem from a read error, because a much larger clone lies one nucleotide away. The chain recombines TRBV10-3 with TRBJ2-3; either TRBD1 or TRBD2 may supply D (5 bases each). Trimming removed 8 bases from V and 5 bases from J, with 17 bases in between. Germline V CDR1 and CDR2: ENHRY, SYGVKD. The CDR3 is 14 amino acids. The CDR3 spells CAILSGTSIDTQYF. The DNA of the CDR3 is TGTGCCATCCTTTCCGGGACCTCCATAGATACGCAGTATTTT.

This clonotype was seen repeatedly, ten times or more. The chain uses TRBV25-1 and TRBJ2-5, with D maybe TRBD2 (6 bases). Per the germline V gene, CDR1 is MGHDK and CDR2 is SYGVNS. The CDR3 runs 13 residues. Trimming left V 1 base short and J 3 bases short, with 6 bases between. As DNA, the CDR3 is TGTGCCAGCAGTGAATGGGGGGAAGAGACCCAGTACTTC. Translation gives CASSEWGEETQYF.

The chain has TRBV12-3 or TRBV12-4 and TRBJ2-7, with 13 bases fitting TRBD2. CDR3 length equals 20 residues. Trimming at V came to 5 bases and at J to 0 bases, leaving 16 bases not matched to a gene. CDR3 nucleotide sequence: TGTGCCAGCAGTGTAAAGGGGCGGCGAGGACTAGCGGGGGCCTCCTACGAGCAGTACTTC. The encoded protein is CASSVKGRRGLAGASYEQYF.

Many counts were recorded for this clonotype. This chain joins TRBV20-1 and TRBJ1-5; D may be TRBD1 (5 bases). The germline V and J ends were trimmed by 5 bases and 4 bases, with 12 bases remaining between them. The V gene's germline CDR1 is DFQATT and CDR2 SNEGSKA (reference sequence). The CDR3 is made up of 13 amino acids. In nucleotides, the CDR3 is TGCAGTGCTCAGATGGGGGGGAATCAGCCCCAGCATTTT. Translated: CSAQMGGNQPQHF.

The chain couples TRBV13 to TRBJ1-2; 7 bases line up with TRBD1. This CDR3 is 14 amino acids long. With 5 bases clipped from V and 4 bases from J, the junction kept 7 bases outside the gene matches. Germline assignment: CDR1 PRHDT and CDR2 FYEKMQ (reference sequence). The CDR3 nucleotides read TGTGCCAGCAGCCTCGAAGGGGGCAGCTATGGCTACACCTTC. Encoded protein: CASSLEGGSYGYTF.

This clonotype was detected only a few times. The rearrangement links TRBV6-5 to TRBJ1-1; TRBD1 is a possible D gene (5 bases). The ends were cut back, 4 bases at V and 8 bases at J, with 8 bases in the middle. The germline V gene encodes CDR1 MNHEY and CDR2 SVGAGI. The CDR3 has 11 residues. The CDR3, as DNA: TGTGCCAGCAGTTGGCAGGGAGAAGCTTTCTTT. As protein: CASSWQGEAFF.

There are a few counts of this clonotype. The chain carries TRBV29-1 and TRBJ2-7; TRBD2 matches at 7 bases. After removal of 6 bases from V and 3 bases from J, the junction contained 11 bases not matched to a gene. Per germline, CDR1 SQVTM and CDR2 ANQGSEA. The CDR3 has 14 residues. The chain's CDR3 is CSVGGDGGLYEQYF. CDR3 coding DNA: TGCAGCGTGGGGGGGGACGGAGGCCTCTACGAGCAGTACTTC.

This clonotype has ten or more counts. The CDR3 DNA is TGTGCCAGCAGTTACCTGATTCAACACGGGAGTAGCAATCAGCCCCAGCATTTT. Protein: CASSYLIQHGSSNQPQHF. This rearrangement joins TRBV6-2 or TRBV6-3 to TRBJ1-5; D unclear. Germline CDR1 is MNHEY and CDR2 is SVGEGT. The CDR3 loop spans 18 amino acids. The germline V and J ends were trimmed by 2 bases and 0 bases, with 17 bases remaining between them.

V gene TRBV6-5 combines with J gene TRBJ1-5; TRBD1 matches 9 bases. The CDR3 runs 14 residues. V lost 5 bases and J lost 7; bases outside the gene matches: 6. Germline V CDR1 and CDR2: MNHEY, SVGAGI. The CDR3 region is CASSEDRGRQPQHF. The DNA for the CDR3 is TGTGCCAGCAGTGAGGACAGGGGCCGGCAGCCCCAGCATTTT.

This clonotype has ten or more counts. The V gene is TRBV6-5, the J gene TRBJ2-1; perhaps TRBD1 as D (5 bases). V dropped 2 bases and J dropped 8 bases, with 19 bases sitting between them. Germline CDR1 is MNHEY and CDR2 is SVGAGI. This CDR3 has 16 residues. The CDR3 protein is CASSYRGGASIYEQFF. The CDR3 DNA reads as TGTGCCAGCAGTTACAGGGGTGGGGCTAGTATCTATGAGCAGTTCTTC.

This clonotype has a count of ten or more. The chain couples TRBV7-9 to TRBJ1-5; D gene unclear. The germline V and J ends were trimmed by 0 bases and 1 base, with 4 bases remaining between them. Germline CDR1 SEHNR, CDR2 FQNEAQ (reference sequence). The CDR3 runs to 14 residues. As DNA, the CDR3 is TGTGCCAGCAGCTTAGCAGACAGCAATCAGCCCCAGCATTTT. This codes for CASSLADSNQPQHF.

There are many counts of this clonotype. The CDR3 nucleotides read TGTGCCAGCAGTTTAGGCGGGCGGGGGGGCAGTGAGCAGTTCTTC. Translated, it gives CASSLGGRGGSEQFF. The J gene is TRBJ2-1, the V gene TRBV12-3 or TRBV12-4; 9 bases match TRBD2. This CDR3 comprises 15 residues. The J segment lost 9 bases and the V segment lost 1 base, leaving 7 bases of the junction unmatched.

This clonotype was picked up many times. The chain combines TRBV16 with TRBJ1-2; maybe TRBD1 (5 bases). In germline, CDR1 is KGHSY, CDR2 FQNENV. With 1 base removed from V and 8 bases from J, the gap between germline ends came to 11 bases. The CDR3 has 13 residues. The CDR3 sequence: CASSQFGGRGYTF. In nucleotides, the CDR3 is TGTGCCAGCAGCCAATTTGGGGGACGGGGCTACACCTTC.

This clonotype has a count of ten or more. The V call is TRBV5-4, the J call TRBJ1-2; D is possibly TRBD1 (5 bases). Germline loops: CDR1 SGHNT, CDR2 YYREEE (reference sequence). Trimming removed 5 bases from V and 8 bases from J, with 19 bases in between. The CDR3 runs 14 residues. In DNA, the CDR3 is TGTGCCAGCAGTACCCCCGGGACCCTAGGCGGCTACACCTTC. This translates into CASSTPGTLGGYTF. Full variable domain (outside the CDR3, taken from reference TRBV5-4 and TRBJ1-2): ETGVTQSPTHLIKTRGQQVTLRCSSQSGHNTVSWYQQALGQGPQFIFQYYREEENGRGNFPPRFSGLQFPNYSSELNVNALELDDSALYLCASSTPGTLGGYTFGSGTRLTVV.